This TCR beta chain was recovered during a study of blood T cell repertoires in COVID-19. Across the study: Sites in the United States, Italy and Spain provided acute and convalescent COVID-19 samples. Sources were T cells, B-cell-depleted T cells, or PBMCs; the material itself was cDNA or gDNA.

Original handling: Quantification of nucleated cells was approximated via reference gene primer amplification. The protocol was immunoSEQ multiplex PCR, while the TCRdb copy is restricted to in-frame clones and leaves out a portion. D and trimming were read from the DNA, whereas the V and J calls and clone size are those reported in that table. The repertoire consists of around 42,000 clones, with 85% occurring once and the leading ten covering over 10%. The CDR3 runs to 16 residues. In germline, CDR1 is SGHAT, CDR2 FQNNGV. After removal of 5 bases from V and 3 bases from J, the junction contained 10 bases not matched to a gene.

This TCR was recovered from a woman in her 70s in a cohort sampled during active COVID-19. This sequence joins TRBV11-2 and TRBJ2-7; the match to TRBD2 covers 10 bases. The sequenced material came from peripheral blood. The CDR3, as DNA: TGTGCCAGCAGCCCGGGACTAGCGACCGGCCGCTACGAGCAGTACTTC. Its protein product is CASSPGLATGRYEQYF.